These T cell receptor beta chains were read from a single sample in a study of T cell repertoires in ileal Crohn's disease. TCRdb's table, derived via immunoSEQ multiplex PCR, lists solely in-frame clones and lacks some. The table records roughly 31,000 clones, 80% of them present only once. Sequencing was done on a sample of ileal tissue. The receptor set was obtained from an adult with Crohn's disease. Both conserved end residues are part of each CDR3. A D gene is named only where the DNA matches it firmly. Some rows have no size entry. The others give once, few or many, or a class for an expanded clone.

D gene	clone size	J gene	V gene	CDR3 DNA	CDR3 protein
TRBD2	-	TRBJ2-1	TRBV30	TGTGCCTGGAGTGTAAGGGGTGGCGGGGGGCCCTCCTACAATGAGCAGTTCTTC	CAWSVRGGGGPSYNEQFF
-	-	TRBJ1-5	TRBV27	TGTGCCAGCAGTCCCCTCCAGGGCGCTCTGGATCAGCCCCAGCATTTT	CASSPLQGALDQPQHF
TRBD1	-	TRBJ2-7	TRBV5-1	TGCGCCAGCAGCTTAACCGGGACAGGGTTTGACGAGCAGTACTTC	CASSLTGTGFDEQYF
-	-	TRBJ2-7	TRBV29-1	TGCAGCGTTGGGGGCCTGAGCTCCTACGAGCAGTACTTC	CSVGGLSSYEQYF
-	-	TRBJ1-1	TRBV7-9	TGTGCCAGCAGTTTCCAGGGGAACACTGAAGCTTTCTTT	CASSFQGNTEAFF
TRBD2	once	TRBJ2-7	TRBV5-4	TGTGCCAGCAGGCCCGGACTAGCGGGAACGAACGAGCAGTACTTC	CASRPGLAGTNEQYF
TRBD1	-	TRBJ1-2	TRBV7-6	TGTGCCAGCAGCCCCGGACAGGGCGGCGGCTACACCTTC	CASSPGQGGGYTF
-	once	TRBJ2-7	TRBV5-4	TGTGCCAGCAGCTTACCCCAGGGGAGTAGCGAGCAGTACTTC	CASSLPQGSSEQYF
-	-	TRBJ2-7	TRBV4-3	TGCGCCAGCAGCCAAAACACAGGGACCTACGAGCAGTACTTC	CASSQNTGTYEQYF
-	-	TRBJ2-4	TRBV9	TGTGCCAGCAGCGAACAGGGAAGGGGAAACATTCAGTACTTC	CASSEQGRGNIQYF
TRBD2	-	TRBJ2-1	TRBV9	TGTGCCAGCAGCGTAGCTCGTACTAGCGGGGGGGAGTCCTACAATGAGCAGTTCTTC	CASSVARTSGGESYNEQFF
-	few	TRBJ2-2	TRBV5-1	TGCGCCAGCAGCGAGACAGACACCGGGGAGCTGTTTTTT	CASSETDTGELFF
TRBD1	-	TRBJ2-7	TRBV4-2	TGTGCCAGCAGCGTAACGGGACAGGGGGGTTACGAGCAGTACTTC	CASSVTGQGGYEQYF
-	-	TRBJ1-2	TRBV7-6	TGTGCCAGCAGCCCCCGAGGAGGGGACTATGGCTACACCTTC	CASSPRGGDYGYTF
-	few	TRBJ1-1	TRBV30	TGTGCCTGGAGTGTTGGGCAGCCCGCTGAAGCTTTCTTT	CAWSVGQPAEAFF
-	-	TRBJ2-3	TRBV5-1	TGCGCCAGCAGCTTGGAGGTCGAGAGGGCGGCGAGCCGCACAGATACGCAGTATTTT	CASSLEVERAASRTDTQYF
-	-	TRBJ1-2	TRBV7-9	TGTGCCAGCAGCTTAGACGGGGGGTTTAACTATGGCTACACCTTC	CASSLDGGFNYGYTF
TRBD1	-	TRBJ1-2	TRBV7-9	TGTGCCAGCAGCTTATCAGGGGGGCGACGGTACTATGGCTACACCTTC	CASSLSGGRRYYGYTF
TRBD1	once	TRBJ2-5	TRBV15	TGTGCCACCAGCAGGGACAGGGGATGGGAAGAGACCCAGTACTTC	CATSRDRGWEETQYF
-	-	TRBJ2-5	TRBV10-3	TGTGCCATCAGTGAGTCCTTGACAGAGATGGTGACCCAGTACTTC	CAISESLTEMVTQYF
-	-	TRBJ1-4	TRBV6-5	TGTGCCAGCAGTTACGGGACATCAAATGAAAAACTGTTTTTT	CASSYGTSNEKLFF
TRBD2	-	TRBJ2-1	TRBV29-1	TGCAGCGTTGAAGTAAGGCTAGCGGGAGGTTACAATGAGCAGTTCTTC	CSVEVRLAGGYNEQFF
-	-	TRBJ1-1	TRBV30	TGTGCCTGGGATGATAGGGGAACTGAAGCTTTCTTT	CAWDDRGTEAFF
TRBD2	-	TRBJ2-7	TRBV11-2	TGTGCTACTAGCGGGAGTTACTACGAGCAGTACTTC	CATSGSYYEQYF
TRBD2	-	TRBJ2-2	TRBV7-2	TGTGCCAGCAGCCAAGAAGCGGGGGCCCTCACCGGGGAGCTGTTTTTT	CASSQEAGALTGELFF
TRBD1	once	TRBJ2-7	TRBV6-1	TGTGCCAGCAGTGAAGCGGGACAGGGGATCGACGAGCAGTACTTC	CASSEAGQGIDEQYF
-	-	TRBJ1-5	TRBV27	TGTGCCAGCAGTCCCCGAGGGGGTGGGTTCAGCAATCAGCCCCAGCATTTT	CASSPRGGGFSNQPQHF
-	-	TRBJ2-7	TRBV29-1	TGCAGTCATACGACAGTGGGGTACGAGCAGTACTTC	CSHTTVGYEQYF
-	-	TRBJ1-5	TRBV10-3	TGTGCCATCAGTGATTTCGGGCAGCCCCAGCATTTT	CAISDFGQPQHF
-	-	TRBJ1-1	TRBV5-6	TGTGCCAGCAGTCGAGCGCGGACTGAAGCTTTCTTT	CASSRARTEAFF
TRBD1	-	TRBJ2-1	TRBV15	TGTGCCACCAGCAGAGAACAGGGGATTGGGTACAATGAGCAGTTCTTC	CATSREQGIGYNEQFF
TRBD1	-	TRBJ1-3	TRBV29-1	TGCAGCGTTCAAACTGACAGGGAGAGAGGAAACACCATATATTTT	CSVQTDRERGNTIYF
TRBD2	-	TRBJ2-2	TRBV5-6	TGTGCCAGCAGCCGGACTAGCGGGAACACCGGGGAGCTGTTTTTT	CASSRTSGNTGELFF
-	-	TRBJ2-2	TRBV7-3	TGTGCCAGCAGCATCCTTGGGGGGGCAAACACCGGGGAGCTGTTTTTT	CASSILGGANTGELFF
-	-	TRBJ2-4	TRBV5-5	TGTGCCAGCAGACTGGCCCCTACAGGGACCGACAAAAACATTCAGTACTTC	CASRLAPTGTDKNIQYF
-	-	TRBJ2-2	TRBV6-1	TGTGCCAGCACTCCAATGTGGGGAGGCGGGGAGCTGTTTTTT	CASTPMWGGGELFF
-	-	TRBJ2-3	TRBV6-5	TGTGCCAGCAGTTATTCGACACAAACTCCCCCCAATTTT	CASSYSTQTPPNF
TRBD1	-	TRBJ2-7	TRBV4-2	TGTGCCAGCAGCCAAGCCGGGACAGGGGCTTTGGAGCAGTACTTC	CASSQAGTGALEQYF
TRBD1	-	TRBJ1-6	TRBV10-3	TGTGCCATCAGTGAGTCTTTTGGGACAGGGGTCCATAATTCACCCCTCCACTTT	CAISESFGTGVHNSPLHF
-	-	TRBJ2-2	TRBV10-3	TGTGCCATCAGTTTTGGGGCCGCGAACACCGGGGAGCTGTTTTTT	CAISFGAANTGELFF
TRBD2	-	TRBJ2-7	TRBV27	TGTGCCAGCAGTTTCCTTACTAGCGGGAGGCCCTACGAGCAGTACTTC	CASSFLTSGRPYEQYF
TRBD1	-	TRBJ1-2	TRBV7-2	TGTGCCAGCAGCCCGGGACAGGGGCTTACCTCTAACTATGGCTACACCTTC	CASSPGQGLTSNYGYTF
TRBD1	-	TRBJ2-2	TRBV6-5	TGTGCCAGCAGACACAGGGGAACCGGGGAGCTGTTTTTT	CASRHRGTGELFF
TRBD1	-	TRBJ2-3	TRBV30	TGTGCCTGGAGCCCCGGGACAGGGACCACAGATACGCAGTATTTT	CAWSPGTGTTDTQYF
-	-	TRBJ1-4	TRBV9	TGTGCCAGCAGCGTAGACGGCAGCCCAGTTACAGGTGAACTGTTTTTT	CASSVDGSPVTGELFF
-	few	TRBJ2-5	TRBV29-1	TGCAGCGTTGAAGATCCTTGGGCGGGAGAGACCCAGTACTTC	CSVEDPWAGETQYF